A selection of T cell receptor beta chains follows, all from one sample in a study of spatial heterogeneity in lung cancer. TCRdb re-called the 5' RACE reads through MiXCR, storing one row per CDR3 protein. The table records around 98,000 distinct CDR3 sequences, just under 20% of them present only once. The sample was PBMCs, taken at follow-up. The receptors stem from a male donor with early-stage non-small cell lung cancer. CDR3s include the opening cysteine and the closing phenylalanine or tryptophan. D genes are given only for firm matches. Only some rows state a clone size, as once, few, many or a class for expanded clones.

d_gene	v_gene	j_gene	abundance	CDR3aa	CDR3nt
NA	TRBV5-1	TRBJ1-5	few	CASSLDGARGVQPQHF	TGCGCCAGCAGCTTGGATGGTGCGAGGGGGGTTCAGCCCCAGCATTTT
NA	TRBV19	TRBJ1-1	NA	CASSIKWTEGLGTEAFF	TGTGCCAGTTCTATAAAGTGGACCGAGGGATTAGGGACTGAAGCTTTCTTT
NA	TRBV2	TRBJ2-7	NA	CASSDLDYQVYEQYF	TGTGCCAGCAGTGATTTGGACTATCAAGTCTACGAGCAGTACTTC
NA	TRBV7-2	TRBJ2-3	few	CASTPDRAGSTDTQYF	TGTGCCAGCACCCCCGATCGGGCGGGAAGCACAGATACGCAGTATTTT
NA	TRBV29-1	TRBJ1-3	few	CSVPGGGNTIYF	TGCAGCGTTCCGGGTGGAGGAAACACCATATATTTT
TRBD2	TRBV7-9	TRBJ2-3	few	CASSPAGSLDTDTQYF	TGTGCCAGCAGCCCAGCGGGGTCGCTTGACACAGATACGCAGTATTTT
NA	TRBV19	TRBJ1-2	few	CASRDGKLRGYTF	TGTGCCAGTAGGGATGGCAAGTTGCGCGGCTACACCTTC
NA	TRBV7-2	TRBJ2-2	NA	CASSGQSNTGELFF	TGTGCCAGCTCCGGACAGTCGAACACCGGGGAGCTGTTTTTT
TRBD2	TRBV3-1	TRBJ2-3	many	CASSPGLARDTQYF	TGTGCCAGCAGCCCCGGACTAGCCCGCGATACGCAGTATTTT
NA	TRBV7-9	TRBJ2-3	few	CASSRLAGRTDTQYF	TGTGCCAGCAGCCGTCTAGCCGGACGCACAGATACGCAGTATTTT
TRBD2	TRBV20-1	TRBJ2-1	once	CSARPTGTSGYNEQFF	TGCAGTGCTAGACCGACCGGGACTAGCGGCTACAATGAGCAGTTCTTC
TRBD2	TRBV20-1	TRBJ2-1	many	CSARDPTSGGNEQFF	TGCAGTGCTAGAGATCCGACTAGCGGGGGCAATGAGCAGTTCTTC
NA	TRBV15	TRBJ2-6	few	CATSRTSGANVLTF	TGTGCCACCAGCAGGACCTCTGGGGCCAACGTCCTGACTTTC
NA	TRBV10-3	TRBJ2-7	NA	CAISEGSGGTYEQYF	TGTGCCATCAGTGAGGGGAGCGGAGGAACCTACGAGCAGTACTTC
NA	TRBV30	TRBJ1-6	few	CASDWDNSPLHF	TGTGCCTCGGACTGGGATAATTCACCCCTCCACTTT
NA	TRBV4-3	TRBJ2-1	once	CASSQEWSYNEQFF	TGCGCCAGCAGCCAAGAATGGTCCTACAATGAGCAGTTCTTC
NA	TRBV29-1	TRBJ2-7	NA	CSVLEQGGLSYEQYF	TGCAGCGTCCTCGAACAGGGAGGGCTTTCCTACGAGCAGTACTTC
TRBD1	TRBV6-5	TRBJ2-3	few	CASSPDRVPDTQYF	TGTGCCAGCAGCCCCGACAGGGTGCCAGATACGCAGTATTTT